The 20 T cell receptor beta chains presented below share a single source sample, sequenced in a study of T cell responses to AZD1222 COVID-19 vaccine. Sequencing used immunoSEQ multiplex PCR; TCRdb keeps in-frame clones, though not all of them. The sample lists approximately 100,000 clones, about 86% occurring once. The starting material was peripheral blood, obtained on day 0 of AZD1222 vaccination. These TCRs come from an adult in good health.

The chain uses TRBV7-9 and TRBJ2-2; D is uncertain. Germline CDR1 is SEHNR and CDR2 is FQNEAQ (reference sequence). V lost 5 bases and J lost 9, with 7 bases in between. This CDR3 has 11 amino acids. Here the CDR3 DNA reads TGTGCCAGCAGCCCAGGCTGGGAGCTGTTTTTT. Protein: CASSPGWELFF.

A remark on this clone: Other DNA variants within this sample encode the same CDR3. The chain has TRBV7-8 and TRBJ2-7; unclear D gene. The CDR3 is made up of 14 amino acids. CDR1 and CDR2 (germline): SGHVS, FQNEAQ. V lost 5 bases and J 2 bases, leaving 13 bases between the germline ends. For the CDR3, the DNA is TGTGCCAGCAGCACCCGGACGGAGACCTACGAGCAGTACTTC. It specifies CASSTRTETYEQYF.

Regarding this clone: Other DNA sequences in the same sample also yield this CDR3. The chain employs TRBV18 and TRBJ1-5; no definite D call. Per germline, CDR1 KGHSH and CDR2 LQKENI. The CDR3 extends over 13 amino acids. The germline V and J ends were trimmed by 3 bases and 5 bases, with 8 bases remaining between them. Here the CDR3 DNA reads TGTGCCAGCTCACCCGCAGTAGATCAGCCCCAGCATTTT. It is translated as CASSPAVDQPQHF.

In this sample, this clone turned up once. The chain combines TRBV9 with TRBJ2-3; 10 bases line up with TRBD1. Germline V gene sequence: CDR1 SGDLS, CDR2 YYNGEE. With 4 bases clipped from V and 4 bases from J, the junction kept 6 bases outside the gene matches. The CDR3 has 15 residues. CDR3 sequence: CASSSGQGRADTQYF. The CDR3, as DNA: TGTGCCAGCAGCTCGGGACAGGGGCGTGCAGATACGCAGTATTTT.

The rearrangement joins TRBV27 to TRBJ1-1; TRBD1 might be the D (6 bases). Trimming stripped 5 bases from V and 4 bases from J, with 23 bases between. The CDR3 is 17 residues long. Per germline, CDR1 MNHEY and CDR2 SMNVEV (reference sequence). The CDR3 reads CASSPRVQGVGGTEAFF. CDR3 DNA: TGTGCCAGCAGTCCTAGGGTACAGGGAGTCGGGGGCACTGAAGCTTTCTTT.

The chain is built from TRBV6-5 and TRBJ1-5; no clear D. The CDR3 is 13 amino acids. The V end lost 5 bases, the J end lost 1 base, and 6 bases lay between the germline ends. Germline loops: CDR1 MNHEY, CDR2 SVGAGI. CDR3 coding DNA: TGTGCCAGCAGTCCCAGGAGCAATCAGCCCCAGCATTTT. It is translated as CASSPRSNQPQHF.

This chain joins TRBV5-1 and TRBJ2-7; possible D gene TRBD2, 6 bases. Looked up from germline, CDR1 is SGHRS and CDR2 is YFSETQ. V lost 5 bases to trimming and J lost 0 bases, with 15 bases between them. The CDR3 runs 15 residues. In DNA form, the CDR3 reads TGCGCCAGCAGGGATTTTCGGGGGAACTCCTACGAGCAGTACTTC. As protein: CASRDFRGNSYEQYF.

The chain joins TRBV19 to TRBJ1-1; 7 bases line up with TRBD1. In germline, CDR1 is LNHDA, CDR2 SQIVND (reference sequence). Trimming cost V 5 bases and J 1 base; bases outside gene matches: 7. This CDR3 region has 15 residues. The CDR3 DNA is TGTGCCAGTAGTTTGGGACAGTCCTGGAACACTGAAGCTTTCTTT. Translated: CASSLGQSWNTEAFF. Together with reference TRBV19 and TRBJ1-1, the CDR3 gives the full variable domain: DGGITQSPKYLFRKEGQNVTLSCEQNLNHDAMYWYRQDPGQGLRLIYYSQIVNDFQKGDIAEGYSVSREKKESFPLTVTSAQKNPTAFYLCASSLGQSWNTEAFFGQGTRLTVV.

This rearrangement joins TRBV27 to TRBJ2-5; 7 bases agree with TRBD2. In germline, CDR1 is MNHEY, CDR2 SMNVEV (reference sequence). The junction had 10 bases not matched to a gene; V was cut back by 5 bases and J by 7 bases. The CDR3 has 14 residues. The CDR3 sequence: CASSPQWGEGTQYF. The CDR3 region has the DNA TGTGCCAGCAGTCCTCAATGGGGGGAGGGGACCCAGTACTTC.

This clone was counted a few times. V usage is TRBV27 and J usage is TRBJ2-4; D not certain. The germline V gene encodes CDR1 MNHEY and CDR2 SMNVEV (reference sequence). The germline V and J ends were trimmed by 5 bases and 0 bases, with 11 bases remaining between them. This CDR3 spans 15 amino acids. CDR3 nucleotides: TGTGCCAGCAGTGCCCTAGGGTTAGCCAAAAACATTCAGTACTTC. Protein sequence: CASSALGLAKNIQYF.

The chain has TRBV6-2 or TRBV6-3 and TRBJ1-5; TRBD1 might be the D (5 bases). V was pared by 0 bases and J by 0 bases, with 15 bases between. This CDR3 comprises 18 residues. Germline lookup yields CDR1 MNHEY and CDR2 SVGEGT. The DNA for the CDR3 is TGTGCCAGCAGTTACTCGCGGCAGGGAATTTATAGCAATCAGCCCCAGCATTTT. Amino acid sequence: CASSYSRQGIYSNQPQHF.

The V call is TRBV7-3, the J call TRBJ1-6, with no clear D. The germline V and J ends were trimmed by 3 bases and 7 bases, with 13 bases remaining between them. From germline, CDR1 is SGHTA and CDR2 FQGTGA. CDR3 length: 15 amino acids. The CDR3 loop reads CASSLVAGSNSPLHF. Written as DNA, the CDR3 is TGTGCCAGCAGCTTGGTGGCGGGTTCAAATTCACCCCTCCACTTT.

The chain uses TRBV7-2 and TRBJ1-3, with a possible D match to TRBD1 (5 bases). Germline V lookup: CDR1 SGHTA, CDR2 FQGNSA. This CDR3 region has 15 residues. V lost 2 bases and J 6 bases, leaving 14 bases between the germline ends. The CDR3 region is CASSLRWGSENTIYF. Here the CDR3 DNA reads TGTGCCAGCAGCTTACGATGGGGGTCCGAAAACACCATATATTTT.

This chain links TRBV27 with TRBJ2-7; tentative D call: TRBD2 (6 bases). Germline V lookup: CDR1 MNHEY, CDR2 SMNVEV (reference sequence). There are 15 residues in the CDR3. V lost 2 bases and J 0 bases, leaving 11 bases between the germline ends. Here the CDR3 DNA reads TGTGCCAGCAGTTTACTTGGGACTGCCTCCTACGAGCAGTACTTC. Translation: CASSLLGTASYEQYF.

DNA of the CDR3: TGTGCCAGCAGCTGGGGGGACAGCCAATACAATGAGCAGTTCTTC. This sequence encodes CASSWGDSQYNEQFF. The chain employs TRBV7-3 and TRBJ2-1; D possibly corresponds to TRBD1 (7 bases). Germline V gene lookup returns CDR1 SGHTA and CDR2 FQGTGA. The CDR3 contains 15 residues. The germline V and J ends were trimmed by 4 bases and 4 bases, with 14 bases remaining between them.

This clone appeared a few times. This chain links TRBV7-3 with TRBJ1-3; D unresolved. The length of the CDR3 is 15 residues. Germline-derived CDR1 and CDR2 are SGHTA and FQGTGA. Deletions cut 2 bases from V and 0 bases from J, with 8 bases between. CDR3 coding DNA: TGTGCCAGCAGCTTAGGCCATAGCTCTGGAAACACCATATATTTT. It is translated as CASSLGHSSGNTIYF.

J is TRBJ2-5 and V is TRBV6-5; D may be TRBD1 (6 bases). Trimming took 6 bases from V and 1 from J, leaving 9 bases between them. The CDR3 spans 13 residues. Looked up from germline, CDR1 is MNHEY and CDR2 is SVGAGI. The CDR3: CASRGTRQETQYF. In DNA, the CDR3 is TGTGCCAGCAGGGGGACACGCCAAGAGACCCAGTACTTC.

The chain employs TRBV29-1 and TRBJ1-5; 7 bases line up with TRBD1. The germline gives CDR1 SQVTM, CDR2 ANQGSEA. V shed 4 bases, J shed 7 bases, and the junction held 4 bases outside the gene matches. CDR3 length: 12 residues. Here the CDR3 reads CSVGGGQQPQHF. The DNA for the CDR3 is TGCAGCGTTGGAGGGGGCCAACAGCCCCAGCATTTT.

The J gene is TRBJ1-1, the V gene TRBV7-2, with D unclear. This CDR3 region has 14 residues. Trimming shortened V by 2 bases and J by 1 base, and 8 bases separated the two germline ends. Germline lookup yields CDR1 SGHTA and CDR2 FQGNSA. CDR3 sequence (DNA): TGTGCCAGCAGCTTATGGCGTGAGAACACTGAAGCTTTCTTT. Protein sequence: CASSLWRENTEAFF.

CDR3 sequence: CASSPVQGAINEQFF. In nucleotides, the CDR3 is TGTGCCAGCAGCCCAGTGCAGGGGGCCATCAATGAGCAGTTCTTC. V and J are TRBV7-6 and TRBJ2-1; 8 bases fit TRBD1. Germline loops: CDR1 SGHVS, CDR2 FNYEAQ. The CDR3 sequence is 15 residues long. V lost 5 bases to trimming and J lost 6 bases; unmatched junction nucleotides: 9.